This TCR beta chain was documented in a study of technical replicates of blood from a handful of donors. TCRdb's table, derived via immunoSEQ multiplex PCR, lists solely in-frame clones and lacks some. The sample carries 84,000 or so clones, around 93% recorded once. The sequencing input was T cells isolated from PBMCs. This receptor was identified in a human donor in good health.

The CDR3 sequence: CASTQNTGELFF. As DNA, the CDR3 is TGTGCCAGCACACAGAACACCGGGGAGCTGTTTTTT. The chain recombines TRBV11-3 with TRBJ2-2; D remains ambiguous. This CDR3 is 12 amino acids long. Per the germline V gene, CDR1 is SGHNT and CDR2 is YENEEA. V was pared by 7 bases and J by 1 base, with 4 bases between. Full variable domain (outside the CDR3, taken from reference TRBV11-3 and TRBJ2-2): EAGVVQSPRYKIIEKKQPVAFWCNPISGHNTLYWYLQNLGQGPELLIRYENEEAVDDSQLPKDRFSAERLKGVDSTLKIQPAELGDSAVYLCASTQNTGELFFGEGSRLTVL.